The 28 T cell receptor beta chains below all came from one sample that was sequenced in a study of OX40 agonist ivuxolimab in advanced cancers. Profiled with immunoSEQ multiplex PCR; TCRdb holds only in-frame clones, not every one. The table shows just over 90,000 clones, with around 94% occurring only once. The input for sequencing was CD4+ or CD8+ T cells sorted from blood, taken in a trial of the OX40 agonist ivuxolimab. The receptors stem from an adult with an advanced solid tumor such as melanoma, head and neck, liver or kidney cancer.

The V call is TRBV27, the J call TRBJ1-1; the match to TRBD1 covers 7 bases. Germline V lookup: CDR1 MNHEY, CDR2 SMNVEV (reference sequence). V shed 2 bases, J shed 1 base, and the junction held 13 bases outside the gene matches. CDR3 length: 18 residues. The CDR3 sequence is CASSLQIIGGGRNTEAFF. CDR3 nucleotide sequence: TGTGCCAGCAGTTTACAAATTATAGGGGGCGGGAGGAACACTGAAGCTTTCTTT.

In nucleotides, the CDR3 is TGTGCCAGCAGTTTAACCTCTCCGGGACAGGGGGTTTTGGCCGGGGAGCTGTTTTTT. Residues: CASSLTSPGQGVLAGELFF. The V gene is TRBV27, the J gene TRBJ2-2; 11 nucleotides align to TRBD1. CDR1 is MNHEY, CDR2 SMNVEV, per germline (reference sequence). The CDR3 length is 19 residues. Germline trimming cut 2 bases from V and 6 bases from J; bases unmatched to any gene: 14.

This clone was counted once. The rearrangement uses TRBV15 and TRBJ2-1, with D possibly matching TRBD2 (6 bases). This CDR3 comprises 17 residues. Trimming left V 6 bases short and J 0 bases short, with 18 bases between. Germline CDR1 and CDR2: LNHNV and YYDKDF (reference sequence). The DNA for the CDR3 is TGTGCCACCAGTTGGGTCAGGGTGGGGGGCTCCTACAATGAGCAGTTCTTC. Protein product: CATSWVRVGGSYNEQFF.

The rearrangement joins TRBV19 to TRBJ2-1; TRBD2 matches at 7 bases. This CDR3 has 13 residues. V lost 5 bases and J lost 6; bases outside the gene matches: 4. Germline assignment: CDR1 LNHDA and CDR2 SQIVND (reference sequence). The chain's CDR3 is CASSGTIRNEQFF. Written as DNA, the CDR3 is TGTGCCAGTAGTGGGACTATACGCAATGAGCAGTTCTTC.

This chain connects TRBV7-3 to TRBJ1-1; 10 nucleotides line up with TRBD1. The CDR3 is made up of 16 amino acids. The V gene end was trimmed by 3 bases and the J gene end by 0 bases; junction bases not matched to a gene: 4. Germline-derived CDR1 and CDR2 are SGHTA and FQGTGA. This CDR3 is CASSLTGGAMNTEAFF. Here the CDR3 DNA reads TGTGCCAGCAGCTTGACAGGGGGCGCAATGAACACTGAAGCTTTCTTT. The whole variable domain, filled in from reference TRBV7-3 and TRBJ1-1, reads GAGVSQTPSNKVTEKGKYVELRCDPISGHTALYWYRQSLGQGPEFLIYFQGTGAADDSGLPNDRFFAVRPEGSVSTLKIQRTERGDSAVYLCASSLTGGAMNTEAFFGQGTRLTVV.

The J gene is TRBJ2-7, the V gene TRBV7-8, with TRBD1 matching 8 bases. From germline, CDR1 is SGHVS and CDR2 FQNEAQ. J was trimmed by 3 bases and V by 5 bases; bases with no gene match: 9. This CDR3 has 15 amino acids. Here the CDR3 reads CASSPYRGSYYEQYF. In DNA form, the CDR3 reads TGTGCCAGCAGCCCGTACAGGGGGAGCTACTACGAGCAGTACTTC. Combining the CDR3 with reference TRBV7-8 and TRBJ2-7 gives the whole variable domain GAGVSQSPRYKVAKRGQDVALRCDPISGHVSLFWYQQALGQGPEFLTYFQNEAQLDKSGLPSDRFFAERPEGSVSTLKIQRTQQEDSAVYLCASSPYRGSYYEQYFGPGTRLTVT.

The chain has TRBV6-5 and TRBJ2-7; 8 nucleotides agree with TRBD1. Per the germline V gene, CDR1 is MNHEY and CDR2 is SVGAGI. The CDR3 extends over 15 amino acids. The V segment lost 2 bases and the J segment 5 bases; nucleotides outside the gene matches: 8. The CDR3 nucleotides are TGTGCCAGCAGTTACAGCCAGGGGGCAACGGACGAGCAGTACTTC. Its protein is CASSYSQGATDEQYF.

This clone was counted only a few times. The chain couples TRBV27 to TRBJ2-7; D ambiguous. The CDR3 has 13 residues. V lost 6 bases and J 3 bases, leaving 12 bases between the germline ends. Germline CDR1 and CDR2: MNHEY and SMNVEV (reference sequence). CDR3 protein: CASSGPARYEQYF. DNA of the CDR3: TGTGCCAGCAGCGGGCCGGCCCGCTACGAGCAGTACTTC.

This chain joins TRBV28 and TRBJ2-1, with TRBD2 matching over 8 bases. The V gene end was trimmed by 3 bases and the J gene end by 9 bases; junction bases not matched to a gene: 7. Germline CDR1 reads MDHEN; CDR2 reads SYDVKM. This CDR3 has 14 amino acids. CDR3 amino acids: CASSFSGGGTEQFF. CDR3 nucleotides: TGTGCCAGCAGTTTTTCCGGGGGGGGCACTGAGCAGTTCTTC.

This chain links TRBV4-1 with TRBJ1-5; no clear D. V was cut by 4 bases and J by 2 bases, with 12 bases left in between. The CDR3 runs to 15 residues. Germline V gene sequence: CDR1 MGHRA, CDR2 YSYEKL. CDR3 region: CASSRAESGNQPQHF. CDR3 bases: TGCGCCAGCAGCCGGGCAGAATCGGGCAATCAGCCCCAGCATTTT.

The V and J genes are TRBV7-2 and TRBJ2-1, with unresolved D. V lost 0 bases, J lost 5 bases, and 14 bases lay in between. This CDR3 region has 16 residues. From germline, CDR1 is SGHTA and CDR2 FQGNSA. CDR3 residues: CASSLAGPFEHNEQFF. CDR3 bases: TGTGCCAGCAGCTTAGCAGGCCCTTTTGAGCACAATGAGCAGTTCTTC.

V usage is TRBV20-1 and J usage is TRBJ2-7; TRBD1 might be the D (5 bases). Germline V gives CDR1 DFQATT, CDR2 SNEGSKA (reference sequence). The CDR3 loop spans 10 amino acids. V was cut by 8 bases and J by 7 bases, with 12 bases left in between. CDR3 amino acids: CSPKGAEQYF. CDR3 coding DNA: TGCAGTCCCAAAGGGGCGGAGCAGTACTTC.

The rearrangement links TRBV29-1 to TRBJ1-2; no clear D. Trimming left V 2 bases short and J 4 bases short, with 17 bases between. The CDR3 runs 15 residues. Looked up from germline, CDR1 is SQVTM and CDR2 is ANQGSEA. Written as DNA, the CDR3 is TGCAGCGTTGAACACCACAGCCGAGCTCGCTATGGCTACACCTTC. Its protein is CSVEHHSRARYGYTF.

A single count supports this clone. Here the CDR3 DNA reads TGTGCCAGCAGTTTATGGACCGAGAACAATGAGCAGTTCTTC. This gives the protein CASSLWTENNEQFF. J is TRBJ2-1 and V is TRBV27; no firm D call. V was shortened by 1 base and J by 5 bases, with 9 bases between the two germline ends. CDR3 length: 14 amino acids. Germline CDR1 MNHEY, CDR2 SMNVEV (reference sequence).

V and J are TRBV4-1 and TRBJ2-7; TRBD2 aligns across 11 bases. The ends lost 4 bases at V and 3 bases at J; junction bases unmatched: 5. Germline V lookup: CDR1 MGHRA, CDR2 YSYEKL. This CDR3 comprises 15 residues. The DNA of the CDR3 is TGCGCCAGCAGCCCAAATAGCGGGGGGGACTACGAGCAGTACTTC. Protein product: CASSPNSGGDYEQYF.

The chain joins TRBV6-5 to TRBJ2-7; D is possibly TRBD1 or TRBD2 (5 bases each). V shed 5 bases and J shed 5 bases, with 13 bases lying between them. CDR1 and CDR2 (germline): MNHEY, SVGAGI. This CDR3 spans 13 amino acids. The CDR3 sequence is CASSPSGPNEQYF. The CDR3 coding sequence is TGTGCCAGCAGTCCCTCGGGACCAAACGAGCAGTACTTC.

The rearrangement uses TRBV5-4 and TRBJ2-2; 8 bases agree with TRBD1. The CDR3 consists of 17 residues. V lost 0 bases, J lost 1 base, and 5 bases stayed unmatched. Germline V gives CDR1 SGHNT, CDR2 YYREEE (reference sequence). For the CDR3, the DNA is TGTGCCAGCAGCTTGGCACTCGGACAGGGGAACACCGGGGAGCTGTTTTTT. Translating it yields CASSLALGQGNTGELFF.

The V gene is TRBV27, the J gene TRBJ2-1; maybe TRBD2 (6 bases). Germline lookup yields CDR1 MNHEY and CDR2 SMNVEV (reference sequence). The CDR3 length is 15 residues. V was trimmed by 7 bases and J by 4 bases, leaving 17 bases between them. DNA of the CDR3: TGTGCCAGCACCATCAGCGGGCCTGGATACAATGAGCAGTTCTTC. Translation: CASTISGPGYNEQFF.

The CDR3 is CAAWDSSAYGYTF. In DNA form, the CDR3 reads TGTGCCGCCTGGGACAGTTCCGCTTATGGCTACACCTTC. The gene calls are TRBV30 and TRBJ1-2; 7 positions agree with TRBD1. Trimming took 8 bases from V and 5 from J; bases not matched to a gene: 11. The CDR3 runs to 13 residues. Germline CDR1 is GTSNPN and CDR2 is SVGIG (reference sequence).

The chain is built from TRBV28 and TRBJ2-7; either TRBD1 or TRBD2 may fit D (5 bases each). There are 12 residues in the CDR3. The germline gives CDR1 MDHEN, CDR2 SYDVKM. Deletions cut 5 bases from V and 9 bases from J, with 14 bases between. DNA of the CDR3: TGTGCCAGCAGTCTCGGGACCGCCATGCAGTACTTC. Translated, it gives CASSLGTAMQYF.

This chain links TRBV5-1 with TRBJ1-3; the D gene is possibly TRBD1 (5 bases). The CDR3 has 17 amino acids. CDR1 is SGHRS and CDR2 is YFSETQ in the germline V gene. Trimming took 0 bases from V and 0 from J, leaving 13 bases between them. The CDR3: CASSLAARDFSGNTIYF. For the CDR3, the DNA is TGCGCCAGCAGCTTGGCCGCCAGGGATTTCTCTGGAAACACCATATATTTT.

In DNA, the CDR3 is TGTGCCTCCAGTACGGGGACCGGGGAGCTGTTTTTT. This sequence encodes CASSTGTGELFF. This chain joins TRBV30 and TRBJ2-2, with D perhaps matching TRBD2 (5 bases). The CDR3 sequence is 12 residues long. V was trimmed by 7 bases and J by 5 bases, leaving 11 bases between them. Looked up from germline, CDR1 is GTSNPN and CDR2 is SVGIG (reference sequence).

The chain uses TRBV11-2 and TRBJ2-1; 10 bases match TRBD2. Trimming took 1 base from V and 4 from J; bases not matched to a gene: 4. This CDR3 region has 16 residues. Germline-derived CDR1 and CDR2 are SGHAT and FQNNGV. CDR3 bases: TGTGCCAGCAGCTTAGTGGCTAGCGGGGGTTACAATGAGCAGTTCTTC. Protein product: CASSLVASGGYNEQFF.

V and J are TRBV13 and TRBJ1-2, with 11 bases fitting TRBD1. V shed 5 bases and J 4 bases; nucleotides not matched to a gene: 6. The germline CDR1 and CDR2 sequences are PRHDT and FYEKMQ (reference sequence). The CDR3 is 15 residues long. CDR3 DNA: TGTGCCAGCAGCCGGGGGGACAGGGGGTCCTATGGCTACACCTTC. Residues: CASSRGDRGSYGYTF. Variable domain in full (rest from reference TRBV13 and TRBJ1-2): AAGVIQSPRHLIKEKRETATLKCYPIPRHDTVYWYQQGPGQDPQFLISFYEKMQSDKGSIPDRFSAQQFSDYHSELNMSSLELGDSALYFCASSRGDRGSYGYTFGSGTRLTVV.

This clone was counted once. The V and J genes are TRBV29-1 and TRBJ2-1; 11 nucleotides agree with TRBD2. J lost 0 bases, V lost 1 base, and 11 bases had no gene match. CDR1 and CDR2 from the germline V gene are SQVTM and ANQGSEA. The CDR3 is 19 residues long. The CDR3 DNA is TGCAGCGTTGAAGGTCCGGGACTAGCGGCATTAAGCTCCTACAATGAGCAGTTCTTC. This gives the protein CSVEGPGLAALSSYNEQFF.

This chain uses TRBV9 with TRBJ2-3, with 10 bases fitting TRBD2. The CDR3 runs 16 residues. Trimming at V came to 3 bases and at J to 6 bases, leaving 10 bases not matched to a gene. Per the germline V gene, CDR1 is SGDLS and CDR2 is YYNGEE. CDR3 in amino acids: CASSEGGAGGPDTQYF. The DNA of the CDR3 is TGTGCCAGCAGCGAGGGGGGAGCGGGAGGGCCCGATACGCAGTATTTT.

This clone was recorded only once. The chain combines TRBV5-6 with TRBJ2-3; D gene uncertain. From germline, CDR1 is SGHDT and CDR2 YYEEEE. Trimming pared 2 bases from V and 0 bases from J, leaving 4 bases between. The CDR3 has 13 residues. Here the CDR3 reads CASSFASTDTQYF. DNA of the CDR3: TGTGCCAGCAGCTTCGCTAGCACAGATACGCAGTATTTT.

V gene TRBV9 combines with J gene TRBJ1-2, with 10 nucleotides matching TRBD1. With V trimmed by 4 bases and J by 10 bases, 10 bases remained unmatched. This CDR3 comprises 14 residues. Germline assignment: CDR1 SGDLS and CDR2 YYNGEE. The CDR3, as DNA: TGTGCCAGCAGCCCATGGACAGGGGGTGTCGACTACACCTTC. The encoded protein is CASSPWTGGVDYTF.